The T cell receptor (beta chain) described here comes from a study of T cells in localized non-small cell lung cancer. Remarks on this clone: The antigen is not known.

The data were produced by immunoSEQ multiplex PCR, yet TCRdb's version contains in-frame clones alone and is incomplete. In the table there are 8,500 or so clones, around 60% of which are singletons. Study-level findings and limits: Higher blood T cell density went with longer overall survival. Measurement of T cell clonality placed uninvolved adjacent lung highest, above the level in tumor.

This receptor was taken from a male donor at least 60 years old with stage I squamous cell lung carcinoma. The source material was lymph node tissue, sampled before any cancer treatment.

The CDR3 spells CASSPRESGRVNEQFF. CDR3 DNA: TGTGCCAGCTCACCCAGAGAGAGCGGGAGGGTCAATGAGCAGTTCTTC. V is TRBV18 and J is TRBJ2-1; 10 bases match TRBD2. CDR1 is KGHSH and CDR2 is LQKENI in the germline V gene. The V segment lost 3 bases and the J segment 6 bases; nucleotides outside the gene matches: 8. There are 16 residues in the CDR3.